The 6 T cell receptor beta chains below all came from one sample that was sequenced in a study of T cell repertoires and leukemia-associated antigens. MiXCR was run by TCRdb on the 5' RACE reads, yielding one entry per CDR3 protein. The sample has 14,000 or so distinct CDR3 sequences, approximately 42% seen once; the top ten hold around 9%. These TCRs are of unknown antigen specificity. What was sequenced was CD3+ T cells sorted from blood and cultured. The receptors were gathered from a female donor in good health.

Concerning this clonotype itself: The junction differs from germline at one of its ends, possibly a read error. This chain links TRBV3-1 with TRBJ2-1, with D perhaps matching TRBD2 (5 bases). Germline-derived CDR1 and CDR2 are LGHDT and YNNKEL (reference sequence). The CDR3 runs 13 residues. The CDR3 is CASNRQRVNEQLF. CDR3 nucleotides: TGTGCCAGCAACCGGCAGAGGGTCAATGAGCAGCTCTTC.

This clonotype ranks as medium-sized (0.01 to 0.1%). This chain joins TRBV5-1 and TRBJ2-1; 9 bases match TRBD2. Germline CDR1 reads SGHRS; CDR2 reads YFSETQ. The V gene end was trimmed by 1 base and the J gene end by 1 base; junction bases not matched to a gene: 21. CDR3 size: 22 residues. The CDR3 region has the DNA TGCGCCAGCAGCTTGTCTAGGGGACTAGCAGCAGACCGCCTGATGTCCTACAATGAGCAGTTCTTC. Its translation is CASSLSRGLAADRLMSYNEQFF.

This clonotype is medium-sized in the sample. V usage is TRBV6-5 and J usage is TRBJ2-7; D gene ambiguous. V lost 2 bases and J 0 bases, leaving 5 bases between the germline ends. Germline-derived CDR1 and CDR2 are MNHEY and SVGAGI. This CDR3 region has 13 residues. CDR3 protein: CASSYRNSYEQYF. The CDR3 DNA follows: TGTGCCAGCAGTTACCGAAACTCCTACGAGCAGTACTTC.

This clonotype was recorded many times. The CDR3 DNA reads TGTGCCAGCAGTCCCGACGGGAACTATGGCTACACCTTC. Translation: CASSPDGNYGYTF. The chain employs TRBV5-4 and TRBJ1-2; D call uncertain. V was pared by 5 bases and J by 2 bases, with 10 bases between. The CDR3 is 13 residues long. Germline V lookup: CDR1 SGHNT, CDR2 YYREEE (reference sequence). The variable domain in full, completed from reference TRBV5-4 and TRBJ1-2, reads ETGVTQSPTHLIKTRGQQVTLRCSSQSGHNTVSWYQQALGQGPQFIFQYYREEENGRGNFPPRFSGLQFPNYSSELNVNALELDDSALYLCASSPDGNYGYTFGSGTRLTVV.

By share, this clonotype ranks as medium-sized. The chain joins TRBV20-1 to TRBJ2-5; either TRBD1 or TRBD2 may supply D (5 bases each). This CDR3 has 13 amino acids. V was clipped by 1 base and J by 3 bases, with 9 bases between them. Germline CDR1 is DFQATT and CDR2 is SNEGSKA (reference sequence). In nucleotides, the CDR3 is TGCAGTGCTAGAGGACAGACTAAAGAGACCCAGTACTTC. As protein: CSARGQTKETQYF.

The chain uses TRBV20-1 and TRBJ2-7, with D possibly being TRBD1 (5 bases). The CDR3 is made up of 11 amino acids. Germline CDR1 and CDR2: DFQATT and SNEGSKA (reference sequence). The V end was cut by 3 bases, the J end by 5 bases, with 8 bases between. The CDR3: CSASRAHEQYF. CDR3 coding DNA: TGCAGTGCTAGCAGGGCCCACGAGCAGTACTTC.